This TCR beta chain stems from a study of T-cell memory formation after mild COVID-19. Study background: Largely donor-specific TCR clusters were found. Overall study findings and caveats: Clonal second-wave expansions that peaked on day 37 had unconfirmed SARS-CoV-2 specificity. Contracting CD4+ clones lay largely in CM and EM, with CD8+ ones residing in EMRA.

Constant-segment-primed 5'RACE gave TCR alpha and TCR beta cDNA libraries with sample barcodes and UMIs. TCRdb recomputed calls from the 5' RACE reads with MiXCR, one row per CDR3 protein. The sample records under 300,000 distinct CDR3 sequences, 8% to 9.5% being singletons. In its sample, this clonotype was seen many times. The target antigen is unknown. The source is a man aged 18 to 29 who had mild COVID-19 (a few samples of this study predate the infection). Cell type and time point are not known. The sequencing sample was made of PBMCs or a T cell subset sorted from them (not recorded which).

The CDR3 sequence: CASSVGPLGETQYF. DNA of the CDR3: TGTGCCAGCAGCGTAGGACCGCTTGGGGAGACCCAGTACTTC. V usage is TRBV9 and J usage is TRBJ2-5; no firm D call. The CDR3 totals 14 residues. The germline V gene encodes CDR1 SGDLS and CDR2 YYNGEE. Trimming removed 0 bases from V and 5 bases from J, with 11 bases in between.